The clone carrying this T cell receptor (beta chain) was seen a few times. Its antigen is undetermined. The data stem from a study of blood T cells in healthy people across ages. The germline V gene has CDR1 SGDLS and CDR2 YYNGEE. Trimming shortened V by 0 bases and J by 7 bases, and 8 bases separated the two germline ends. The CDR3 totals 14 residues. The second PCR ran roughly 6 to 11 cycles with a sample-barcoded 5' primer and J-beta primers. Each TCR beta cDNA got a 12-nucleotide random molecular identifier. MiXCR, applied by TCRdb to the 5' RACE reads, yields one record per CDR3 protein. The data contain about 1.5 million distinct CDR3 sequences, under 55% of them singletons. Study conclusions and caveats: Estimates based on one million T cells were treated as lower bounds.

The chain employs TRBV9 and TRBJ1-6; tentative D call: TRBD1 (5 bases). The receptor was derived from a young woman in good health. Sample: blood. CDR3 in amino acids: CASSVVQENSPLHF. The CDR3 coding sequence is TGTGCCAGCAGCGTAGTACAGGAGAATTCACCCCTCCACTTT. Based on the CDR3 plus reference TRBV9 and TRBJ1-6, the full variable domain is DSGVTQTPKHLITATGQRVTLRCSPRSGDLSVYWYQQSLDQGLQFLIQYYNGEERAKGNILERFSAQQFPDLHSELNLSSLELGDSALYFCASSVVQENSPLHFGNGTRLTVT.